The source of this T cell receptor beta chain is a study of tumor-infiltrating lymphocytes in primary liver carcinoma. Study-wide background: Samples yielded about 3.5 to 7.5 million productive TCRbeta reads, similar across tissue types.

Synthesis of TCR beta cDNA was carried out from around 500 ng total RNA with a constant-region primer. ARM-PCR was slightly modified, and three nested multiplex PCR rounds with it gave rise to the TCR beta libraries. Two initial PCR rounds of ten to eleven cycles each paired TRBV1-TRBV30 forward primers with a C-beta reverse primer. TCRdb used MiXCR to reprocess the multiplex PCR reads, holding one entry per CDR3 protein. The top ten clones hold approximately 12% of a sample with fewer than 110,000 distinct CDR3 sequences, 65% to 75% of them seen once. This clonotype was seen repeatedly, ten times or more. Its antigen remains unknown. From about 19-30 mg of unsorted bulk tissue, DNA and RNA were co-extracted together. The patients, who had chronic HBV infection, were treatment-naive (untreated). Germline trimming cut 3 bases from V and 1 base from J; bases unmatched to any gene: 6. From germline, CDR1 is GTSNPN and CDR2 SVGIG (reference sequence). This CDR3 is 15 amino acids long.

The study, taken as a whole, reports: Just about 7-24% of leading clones were found in every one of five regions.

This sequence joins TRBV30 and TRBJ2-3; 8 bases align to TRBD2. Specimen: liver tumor tissue from sampling region 2. The subset denotes: tumor region T2, inferior pole. The clonotype comes from a woman aged 60 to 75 with primary liver carcinoma and hepatitis B virus infection. CDR3 amino acids: CAWRTGTSGTDTQYF. The CDR3 region has the DNA TGTGCCTGGAGGACGGGGACTAGTGGCACAGATACGCAGTATTTT. The full variable domain, in which reference TRBV30 and TRBJ2-3 provide the parts outside the CDR3, is SQTIHQWPATLVQPVGSPLSLECTVEGTSNPNLYWYRQAAGRGLQLLFYSVGIGQISSEVPQNLSASRPQDRQFILSSKKLLLSDSGFYLCAWRTGTSGTDTQYFGPGTRLTVL.